Listed here is a single TCR beta chain. The antigen is not known. This entry belongs to a study of cytomegalovirus exposure and HLA in healthy donors. The junction had 9 bases not matched to a gene; V was cut back by 6 bases and J by 6 bases. Germline CDR1 and CDR2: LNHDA and SQIVND (reference sequence). This CDR3 spans 14 amino acids. Study-wide findings and caveats: Earlier analysis found most TCR beta V segments productive about 87% or about 30% of the time. HLA restriction was apparent for most CMV-associated TCR beta chains in a later analysis.

PCR involved 60 Vbeta and 13 Jbeta primers. Authors' analysis steps: Later work found 74 million or so unique TCR beta chains, with roughly 11 million shared. Sequencing used immunoSEQ multiplex PCR; TCRdb keeps in-frame clones, though not all of them. V and J calls and clone size are those listed in that table; D and trimming were worked out from the DNA. The data hold under 150,000 clones, with about 75% observed a single time. The chain links TRBV19 to TRBJ1-2; 8 bases align to TRBD1. The sequencing input was PBMCs. This TCR derives from a man aged 18 to 35 in good health and CMV-seronegative. CDR3 nucleotide sequence: TGTGCCAGTAGGGACACAGGGGGATCGAATGGCTACACCTTC. Its translation: CASRDTGGSNGYTF.